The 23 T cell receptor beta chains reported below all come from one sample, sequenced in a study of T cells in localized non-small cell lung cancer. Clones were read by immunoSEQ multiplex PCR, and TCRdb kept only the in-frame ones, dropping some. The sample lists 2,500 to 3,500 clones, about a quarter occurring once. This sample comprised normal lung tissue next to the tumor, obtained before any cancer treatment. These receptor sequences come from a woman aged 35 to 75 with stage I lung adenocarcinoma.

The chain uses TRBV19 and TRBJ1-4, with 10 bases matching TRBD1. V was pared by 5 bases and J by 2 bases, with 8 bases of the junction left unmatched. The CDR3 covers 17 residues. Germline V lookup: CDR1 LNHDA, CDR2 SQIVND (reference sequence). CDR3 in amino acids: CASSRGTGVATNEKLFF. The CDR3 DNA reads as TGTGCCAGTAGTCGAGGGACAGGGGTTGCGACTAATGAAAAACTGTTTTTT.

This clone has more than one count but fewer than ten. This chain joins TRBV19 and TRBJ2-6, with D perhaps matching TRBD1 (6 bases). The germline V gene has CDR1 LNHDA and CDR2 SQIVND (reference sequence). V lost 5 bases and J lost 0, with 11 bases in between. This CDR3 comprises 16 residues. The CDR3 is CASSRTVSSGANVLTF. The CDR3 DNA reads TGTGCCAGTAGTCGGACAGTTAGCTCTGGGGCCAACGTCCTGACTTTC. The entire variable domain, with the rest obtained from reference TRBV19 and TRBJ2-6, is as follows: DGGITQSPKYLFRKEGQNVTLSCEQNLNHDAMYWYRQDPGQGLRLIYYSQIVNDFQKGDIAEGYSVSREKKESFPLTVTSAQKNPTAFYLCASSRTVSSGANVLTFGAGSRLTVL.

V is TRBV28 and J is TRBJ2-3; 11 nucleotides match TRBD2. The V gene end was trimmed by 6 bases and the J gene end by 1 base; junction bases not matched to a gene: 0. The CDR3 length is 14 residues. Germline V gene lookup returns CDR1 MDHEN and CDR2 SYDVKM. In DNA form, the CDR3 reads TGTGCCAGCAGACTAGCGGGAGGCACAGATACGCAGTATTTT. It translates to CASRLAGGTDTQYF. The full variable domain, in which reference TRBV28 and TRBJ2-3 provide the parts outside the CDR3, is DVKVTQSSRYLVKRTGEKVFLECVQDMDHENMFWYRQDPGLGLRLIYFSYDVKMKEKGDIPEGYSVSREKKERFSLILESASTNQTSMYLCASRLAGGTDTQYFGPGTRLTVL.

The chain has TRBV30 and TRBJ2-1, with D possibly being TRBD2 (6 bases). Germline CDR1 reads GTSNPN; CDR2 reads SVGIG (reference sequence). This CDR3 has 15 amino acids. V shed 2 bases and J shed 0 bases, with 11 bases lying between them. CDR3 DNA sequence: TGTGCCTGGAGTCTCGGGAGCATCTCCTACAATGAGCAGTTCTTC. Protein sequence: CAWSLGSISYNEQFF.

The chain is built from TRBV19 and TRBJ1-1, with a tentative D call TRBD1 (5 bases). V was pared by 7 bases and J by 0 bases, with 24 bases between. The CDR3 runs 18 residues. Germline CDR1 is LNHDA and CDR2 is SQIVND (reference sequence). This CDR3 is CASILRGSSGRLNTEAFF. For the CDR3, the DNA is TGTGCCAGTATTCTAAGAGGCTCCTCGGGACGGTTGAACACTGAAGCTTTCTTT.

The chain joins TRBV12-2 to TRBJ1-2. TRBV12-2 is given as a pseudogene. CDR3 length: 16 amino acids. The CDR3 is CAIPLLEGGANYGYTF. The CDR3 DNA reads TGTGCCATCCCGCTTCTCGAGGGGGGGGCCAACTATGGCTACACCTTC.

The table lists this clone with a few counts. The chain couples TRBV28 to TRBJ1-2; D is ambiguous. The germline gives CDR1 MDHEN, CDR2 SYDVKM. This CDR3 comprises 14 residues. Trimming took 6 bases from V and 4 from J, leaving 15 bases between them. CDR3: CASSPPGWGYGYTF. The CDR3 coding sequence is TGTGCCAGCAGCCCCCCGGGGTGGGGCTATGGCTACACCTTC.

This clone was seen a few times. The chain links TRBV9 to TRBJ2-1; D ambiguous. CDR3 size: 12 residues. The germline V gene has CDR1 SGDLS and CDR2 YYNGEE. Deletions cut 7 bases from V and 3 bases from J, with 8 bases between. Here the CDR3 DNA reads TGTGCCAGCCATTTCAACTACAATGAGCAGTTCTTC. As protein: CASHFNYNEQFF.

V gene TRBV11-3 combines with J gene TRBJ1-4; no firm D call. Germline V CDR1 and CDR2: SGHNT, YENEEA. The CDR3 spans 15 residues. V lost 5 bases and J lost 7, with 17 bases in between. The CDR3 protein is CASSLPTSGSEKLFF. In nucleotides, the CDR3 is TGTGCCAGCAGCCTCCCGACTAGCGGGTCTGAAAAACTGTTTTTT.

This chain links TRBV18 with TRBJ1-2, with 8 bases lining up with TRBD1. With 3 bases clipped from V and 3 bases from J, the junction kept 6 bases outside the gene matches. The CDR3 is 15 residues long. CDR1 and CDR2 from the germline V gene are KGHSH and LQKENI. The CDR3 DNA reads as TGTGCCAGCTCACCCCGGACAGGGTCGGACTATGGCTACACCTTC. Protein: CASSPRTGSDYGYTF. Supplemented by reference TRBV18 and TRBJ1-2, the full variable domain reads NAGVMQNPRHLVRRRGQEARLRCSPMKGHSHVYWYRQLPEEGLKFMVYLQKENIIDESGMPKERFSAEFPKEGPSILRIQQVVRGDSAAYFCASSPRTGSDYGYTFGSGTRLTVV.

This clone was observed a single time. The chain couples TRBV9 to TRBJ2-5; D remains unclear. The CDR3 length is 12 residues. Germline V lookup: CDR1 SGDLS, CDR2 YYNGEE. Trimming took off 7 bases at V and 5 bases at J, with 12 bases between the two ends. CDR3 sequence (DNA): TGTGCCAGCGGGCCGAGTGAGGAGACCCAGTACTTC. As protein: CASGPSEETQYF.

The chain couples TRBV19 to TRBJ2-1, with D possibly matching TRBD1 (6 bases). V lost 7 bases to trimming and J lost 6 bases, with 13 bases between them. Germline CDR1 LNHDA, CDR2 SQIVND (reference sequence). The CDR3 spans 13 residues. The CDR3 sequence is CASKGAGANEQFF. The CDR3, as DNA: TGTGCCAGTAAAGGGGCAGGGGCCAATGAGCAGTTCTTC.

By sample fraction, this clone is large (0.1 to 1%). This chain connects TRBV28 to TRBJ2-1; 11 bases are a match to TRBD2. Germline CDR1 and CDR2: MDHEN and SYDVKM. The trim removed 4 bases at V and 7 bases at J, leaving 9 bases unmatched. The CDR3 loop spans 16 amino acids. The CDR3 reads CASSSPSGRMLNEQFF. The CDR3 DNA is TGTGCCAGCAGTTCCCCTAGCGGGAGGATGCTGAATGAGCAGTTCTTC.

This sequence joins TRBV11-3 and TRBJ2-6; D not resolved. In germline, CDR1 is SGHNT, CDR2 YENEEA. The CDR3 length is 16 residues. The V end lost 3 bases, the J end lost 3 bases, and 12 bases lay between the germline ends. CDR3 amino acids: CASSLVWGGGANVLTF. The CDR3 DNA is TGTGCCAGCAGCTTGGTTTGGGGTGGTGGGGCCAACGTCCTGACTTTC.

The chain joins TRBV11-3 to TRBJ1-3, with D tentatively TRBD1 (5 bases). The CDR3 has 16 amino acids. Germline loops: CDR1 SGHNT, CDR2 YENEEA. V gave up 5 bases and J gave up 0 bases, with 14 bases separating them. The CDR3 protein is CASSQTHRFSGNTIYF. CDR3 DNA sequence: TGTGCCAGCAGCCAAACGCACAGGTTCTCTGGAAACACCATATATTTT.

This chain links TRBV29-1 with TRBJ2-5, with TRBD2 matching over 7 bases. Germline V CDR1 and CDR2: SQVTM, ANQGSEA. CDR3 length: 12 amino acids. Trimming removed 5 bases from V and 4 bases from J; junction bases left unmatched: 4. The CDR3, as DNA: TGCAGCGTTTTTGGCGGGGGAGAGACCCAGTACTTC. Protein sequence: CSVFGGGETQYF. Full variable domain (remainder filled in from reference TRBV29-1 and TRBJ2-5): SAVISQKPSRDICQRGTSLTIQCQVDSQVTMMFWYRQQPGQSLTLIATANQGSEATYESGFVIDKFPISRPNLTFSTLTVSNMSPEDSSIYLCSVFGGGETQYFGPGTRLLVL.

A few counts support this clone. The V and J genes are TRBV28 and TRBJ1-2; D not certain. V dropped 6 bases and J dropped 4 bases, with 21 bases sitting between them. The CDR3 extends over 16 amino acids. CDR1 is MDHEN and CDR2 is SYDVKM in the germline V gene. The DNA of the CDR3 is TGTGCCAGCAGGTCGGAATGGGCCCGGTCCGTCTATGGCTACACCTTC. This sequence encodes CASRSEWARSVYGYTF.

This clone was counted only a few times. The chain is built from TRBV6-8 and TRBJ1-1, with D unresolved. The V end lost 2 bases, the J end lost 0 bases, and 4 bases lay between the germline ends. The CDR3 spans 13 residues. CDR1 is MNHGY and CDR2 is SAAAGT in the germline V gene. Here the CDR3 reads CASSYQVNTEAFF. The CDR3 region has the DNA TGTGCCAGCAGTTACCAGGTGAACACTGAAGCTTTCTTT.

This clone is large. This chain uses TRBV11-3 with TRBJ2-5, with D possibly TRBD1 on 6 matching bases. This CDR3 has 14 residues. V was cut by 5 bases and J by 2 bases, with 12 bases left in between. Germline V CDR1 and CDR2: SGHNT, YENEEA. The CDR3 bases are TGTGCCAGCAGCCTCCGGGACACTCAAGAGACCCAGTACTTC. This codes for CASSLRDTQETQYF.

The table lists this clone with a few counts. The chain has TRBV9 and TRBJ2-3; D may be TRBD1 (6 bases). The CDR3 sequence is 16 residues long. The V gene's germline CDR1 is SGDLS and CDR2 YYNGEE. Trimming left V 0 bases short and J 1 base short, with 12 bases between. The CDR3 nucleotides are TGTGCCAGCAGCGTAGTTGTGGGGGCCGGCACAGATACGCAGTATTTT. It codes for CASSVVVGAGTDTQYF. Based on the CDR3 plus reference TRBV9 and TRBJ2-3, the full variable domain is DSGVTQTPKHLITATGQRVTLRCSPRSGDLSVYWYQQSLDQGLQFLIQYYNGEERAKGNILERFSAQQFPDLHSELNLSSLELGDSALYFCASSVVVGAGTDTQYFGPGTRLTVL.

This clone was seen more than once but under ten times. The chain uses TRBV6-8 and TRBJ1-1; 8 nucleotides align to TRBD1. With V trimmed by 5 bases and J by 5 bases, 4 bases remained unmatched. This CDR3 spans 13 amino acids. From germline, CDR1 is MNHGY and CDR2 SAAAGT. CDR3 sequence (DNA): TGTGCCAGCAGTGCCCGGACAGGGACTGAAGCTTTCTTT. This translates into CASSARTGTEAFF.

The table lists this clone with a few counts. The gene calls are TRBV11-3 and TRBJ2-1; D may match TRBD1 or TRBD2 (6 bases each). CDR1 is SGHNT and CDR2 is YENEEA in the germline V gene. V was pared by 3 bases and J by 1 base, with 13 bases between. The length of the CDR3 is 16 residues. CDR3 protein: CASSLGGGPSYNEQFF. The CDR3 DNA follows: TGTGCCAGCAGCTTGGGGGGCGGACCGTCCTACAATGAGCAGTTCTTC.

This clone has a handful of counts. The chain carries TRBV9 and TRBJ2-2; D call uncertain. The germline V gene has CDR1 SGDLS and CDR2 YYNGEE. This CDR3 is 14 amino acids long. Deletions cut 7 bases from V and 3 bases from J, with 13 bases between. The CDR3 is CASGLDGYTGELFF. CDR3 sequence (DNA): TGTGCCAGCGGGTTAGACGGGTACACCGGGGAGCTGTTTTTT.